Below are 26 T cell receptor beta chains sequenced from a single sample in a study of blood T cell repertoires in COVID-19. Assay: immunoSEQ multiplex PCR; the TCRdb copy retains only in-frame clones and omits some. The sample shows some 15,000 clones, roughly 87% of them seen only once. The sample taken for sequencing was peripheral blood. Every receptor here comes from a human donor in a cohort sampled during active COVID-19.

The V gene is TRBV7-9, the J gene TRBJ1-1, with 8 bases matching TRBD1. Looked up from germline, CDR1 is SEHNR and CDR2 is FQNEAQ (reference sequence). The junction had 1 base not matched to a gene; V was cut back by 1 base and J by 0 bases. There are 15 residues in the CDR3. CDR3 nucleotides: TGTGCCAGCAGCTTAGGGACAGGGCTGAACACTGAAGCTTTCTTT. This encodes CASSLGTGLNTEAFF. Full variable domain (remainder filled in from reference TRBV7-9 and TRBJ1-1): DTGVSQNPRHKITKRGQNVTFRCDPISEHNRLYWYRQTLGQGPEFLTYFQNEAQLEKSRLLSDRFSAERPKGSFSTLEIQRTEQGDSAMYLCASSLGTGLNTEAFFGQGTRLTVV.

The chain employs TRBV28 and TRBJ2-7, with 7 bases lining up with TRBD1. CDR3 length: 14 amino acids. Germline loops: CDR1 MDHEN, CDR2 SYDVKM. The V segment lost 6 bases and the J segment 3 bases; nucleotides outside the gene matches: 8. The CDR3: CASSLLQGIYEQYF. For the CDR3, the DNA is TGTGCCAGCAGCCTTTTACAGGGGATCTACGAGCAGTACTTC. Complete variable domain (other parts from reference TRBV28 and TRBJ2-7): DVKVTQSSRYLVKRTGEKVFLECVQDMDHENMFWYRQDPGLGLRLIYFSYDVKMKEKGDIPEGYSVSREKKERFSLILESASTNQTSMYLCASSLLQGIYEQYFGPGTRLTVT.

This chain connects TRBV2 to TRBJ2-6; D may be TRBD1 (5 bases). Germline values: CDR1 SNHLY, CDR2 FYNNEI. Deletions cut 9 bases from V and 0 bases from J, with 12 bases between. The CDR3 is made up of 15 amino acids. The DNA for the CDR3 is TGTGCCAGTAGTCAGGGCCTCTCTGGGGCCAACGTCCTGACTTTC. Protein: CASSQGLSGANVLTF.

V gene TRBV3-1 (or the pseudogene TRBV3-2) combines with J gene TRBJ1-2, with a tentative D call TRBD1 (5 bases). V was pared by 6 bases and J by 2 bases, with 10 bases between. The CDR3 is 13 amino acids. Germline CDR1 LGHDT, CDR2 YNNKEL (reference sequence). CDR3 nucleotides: TGTGCCAGCAGTCCGACAGAGAACTATGGCTACACCTTC. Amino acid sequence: CASSPTENYGYTF.

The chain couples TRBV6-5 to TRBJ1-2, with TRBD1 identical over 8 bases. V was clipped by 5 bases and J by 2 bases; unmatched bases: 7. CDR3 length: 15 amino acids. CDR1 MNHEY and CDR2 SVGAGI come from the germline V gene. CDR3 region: CASSRRTGWNYGYTF. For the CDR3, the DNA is TGTGCCAGCAGTCGTAGGACAGGGTGGAACTATGGCTACACCTTC.

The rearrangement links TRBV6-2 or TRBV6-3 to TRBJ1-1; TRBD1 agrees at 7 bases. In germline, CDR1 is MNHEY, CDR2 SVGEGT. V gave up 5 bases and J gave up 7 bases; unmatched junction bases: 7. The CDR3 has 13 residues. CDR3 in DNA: TGTGCCAGCAGTCGAGGACAGGTTCATGAAGCTTTCTTT. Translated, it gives CASSRGQVHEAFF.

This chain's CDR3 is CSVGQNNQPQHF. The DNA of the CDR3 is TGCAGCGTTGGGCAGAACAATCAGCCCCAGCATTTT. The chain carries TRBV29-1 and TRBJ1-5, with unresolved D. V shed 4 bases and J shed 3 bases, with 7 bases lying between them. CDR1 is SQVTM and CDR2 is ANQGSEA in the germline V gene. This CDR3 has 12 amino acids.

The CDR3 bases are TGCGCCAGCAGCCCAAGGACGGAGGGCTCTTATGGCTACACCTTC. It translates to CASSPRTEGSYGYTF. The chain recombines TRBV5-1 with TRBJ1-2, with D uncertain. Germline loops: CDR1 SGHRS, CDR2 YFSETQ. The CDR3 has 15 residues. Trimming removed 4 bases from V and 5 bases from J, with 18 bases in between. The full variable domain, its missing parts supplied by reference TRBV5-1 and TRBJ1-2, is KAGVTQTPRYLIKTRGQQVTLSCSPISGHRSVSWYQQTPGQGLQFLFEYFSETQRNKGNFPGRFSGRQFSNSRSEMNVSTLELGDSALYLCASSPRTEGSYGYTFGSGTRLTVV.

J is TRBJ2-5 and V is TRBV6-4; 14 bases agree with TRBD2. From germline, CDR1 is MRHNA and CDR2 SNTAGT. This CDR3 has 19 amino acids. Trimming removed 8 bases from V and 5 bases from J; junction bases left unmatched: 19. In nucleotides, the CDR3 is TGTGCCAGCCTAACCCTGACTAGCGGGGGGGCGGAGTTTTGGGAGACCCAGTACTTC. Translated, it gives CASLTLTSGGAEFWETQYF.

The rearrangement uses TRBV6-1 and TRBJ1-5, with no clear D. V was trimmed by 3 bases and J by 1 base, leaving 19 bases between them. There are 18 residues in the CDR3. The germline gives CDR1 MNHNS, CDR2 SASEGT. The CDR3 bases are TGTGCCAGCAGTGATCCCCAGGAAACGTTCTTAAGCAATCAGCCCCAGCATTTT. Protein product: CASSDPQETFLSNQPQHF.

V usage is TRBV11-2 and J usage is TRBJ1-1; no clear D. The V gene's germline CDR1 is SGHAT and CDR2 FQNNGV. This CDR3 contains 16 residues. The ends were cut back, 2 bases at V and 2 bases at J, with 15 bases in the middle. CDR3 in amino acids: CASSLKGSWENTEAFF. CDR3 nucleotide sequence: TGTGCCAGCAGCTTAAAAGGGAGTTGGGAAAACACTGAAGCTTTCTTT. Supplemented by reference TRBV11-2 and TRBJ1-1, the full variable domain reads EAGVAQSPRYKIIEKRQSVAFWCNPISGHATLYWYQQILGQGPKLLIQFQNNGVVDDSQLPKDRFSAERLKGVDSTLKIQPAKLEDSAVYLCASSLKGSWENTEAFFGQGTRLTVV.

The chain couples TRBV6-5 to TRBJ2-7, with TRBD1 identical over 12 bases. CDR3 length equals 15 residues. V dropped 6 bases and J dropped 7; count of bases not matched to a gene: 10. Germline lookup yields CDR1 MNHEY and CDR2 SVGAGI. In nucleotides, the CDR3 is TGTGCCAGCAGCCGCGGGGGACAGGGGGCGAGAGAGCAGTACTTC. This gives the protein CASSRGGQGAREQYF.

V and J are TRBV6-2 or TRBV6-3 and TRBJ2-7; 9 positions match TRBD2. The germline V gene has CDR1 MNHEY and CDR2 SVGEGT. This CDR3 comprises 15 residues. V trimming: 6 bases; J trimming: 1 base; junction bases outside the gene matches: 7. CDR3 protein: CASSPSGGRSYEQYF. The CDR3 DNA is TGTGCCAGCAGCCCGAGCGGGGGGCGGTCCTACGAGCAGTACTTC.

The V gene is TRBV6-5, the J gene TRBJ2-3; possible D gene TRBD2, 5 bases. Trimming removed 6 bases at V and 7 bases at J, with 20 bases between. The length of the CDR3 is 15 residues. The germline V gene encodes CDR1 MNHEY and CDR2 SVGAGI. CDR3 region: CASSPPDLASNTQYF. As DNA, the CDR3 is TGTGCCAGCAGCCCCCCTGATCTAGCATCAAATACGCAGTATTTT.

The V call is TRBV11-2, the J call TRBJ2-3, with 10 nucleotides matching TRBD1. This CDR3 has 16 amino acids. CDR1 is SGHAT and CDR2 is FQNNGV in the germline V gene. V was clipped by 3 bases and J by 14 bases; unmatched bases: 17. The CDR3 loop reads CASSLGETGGPLFGYF. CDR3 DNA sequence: TGTGCCAGCAGCTTGGGGGAGACAGGGGGCCCCCTCTTCGGGTATTTT.

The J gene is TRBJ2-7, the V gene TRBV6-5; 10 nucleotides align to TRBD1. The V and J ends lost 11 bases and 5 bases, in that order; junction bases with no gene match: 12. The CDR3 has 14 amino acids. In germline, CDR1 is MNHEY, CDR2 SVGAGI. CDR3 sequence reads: CAGSGTGVLHEQYF. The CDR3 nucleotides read TGTGCCGGATCCGGGACAGGGGTTTTGCACGAGCAGTACTTC.

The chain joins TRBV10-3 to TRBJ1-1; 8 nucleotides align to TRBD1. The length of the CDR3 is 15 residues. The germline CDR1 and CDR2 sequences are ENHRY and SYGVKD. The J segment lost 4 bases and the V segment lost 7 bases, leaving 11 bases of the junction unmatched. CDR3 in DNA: TGTGCCATCACCCACGAAACAGGGGGGAGCACTGAAGCTTTCTTT. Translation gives CAITHETGGSTEAFF.

In nucleotides, the CDR3 is TGTGCCATCAGTGATTCGACTAGCGGGGGCTACGAGCAGTACTTC. Its translation: CAISDSTSGGYEQYF. The chain uses TRBV10-3 and TRBJ2-7, with 12 bases matching TRBD2. Trimming took 3 bases from V and 3 from J; bases not matched to a gene: 3. The germline gives CDR1 ENHRY, CDR2 SYGVKD. CDR3 length: 15 residues.

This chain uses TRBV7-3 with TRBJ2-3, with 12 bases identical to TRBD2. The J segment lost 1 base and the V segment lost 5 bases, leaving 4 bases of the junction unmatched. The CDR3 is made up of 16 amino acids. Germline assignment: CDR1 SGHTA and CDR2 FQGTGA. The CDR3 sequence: CASSETSGGGTDTQYF. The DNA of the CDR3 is TGTGCCAGCAGCGAGACTAGCGGGGGTGGCACAGATACGCAGTATTTT. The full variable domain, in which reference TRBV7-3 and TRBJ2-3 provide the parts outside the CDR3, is GAGVSQTPSNKVTEKGKYVELRCDPISGHTALYWYRQSLGQGPEFLIYFQGTGAADDSGLPNDRFFAVRPEGSVSTLKIQRTERGDSAVYLCASSETSGGGTDTQYFGPGTRLTVL.

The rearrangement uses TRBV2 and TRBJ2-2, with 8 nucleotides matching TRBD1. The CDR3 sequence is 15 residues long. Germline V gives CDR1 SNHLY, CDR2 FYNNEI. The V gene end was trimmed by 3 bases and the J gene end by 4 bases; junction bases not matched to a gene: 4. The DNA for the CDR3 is TGTGCCAGCAGTGAGGGACAGGCGGCCACCGGGGAGCTGTTTTTT. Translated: CASSEGQAATGELFF.

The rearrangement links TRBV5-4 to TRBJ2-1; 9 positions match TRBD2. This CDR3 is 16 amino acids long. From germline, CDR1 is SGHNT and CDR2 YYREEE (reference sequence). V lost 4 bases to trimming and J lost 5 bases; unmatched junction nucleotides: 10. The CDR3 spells CASSAYSGGRNNEQFF. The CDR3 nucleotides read TGTGCCAGCAGCGCCTATAGCGGGGGAAGGAACAATGAGCAGTTCTTC.

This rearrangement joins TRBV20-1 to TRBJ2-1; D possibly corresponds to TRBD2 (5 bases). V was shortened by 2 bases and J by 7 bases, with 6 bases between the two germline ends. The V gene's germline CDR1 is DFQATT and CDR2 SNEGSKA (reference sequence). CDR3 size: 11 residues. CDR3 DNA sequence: TGCAGTGCTAGACGGACTAATGAGCAGTTCTTC. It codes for CSARRTNEQFF.

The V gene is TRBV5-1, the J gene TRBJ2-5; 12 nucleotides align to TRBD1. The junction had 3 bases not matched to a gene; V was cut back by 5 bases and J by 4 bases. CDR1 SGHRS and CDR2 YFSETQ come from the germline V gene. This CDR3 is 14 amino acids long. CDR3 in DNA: TGCGCCAGCAGAGGGACAGGGGGCGTAGAGACCCAGTACTTC. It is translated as CASRGTGGVETQYF.

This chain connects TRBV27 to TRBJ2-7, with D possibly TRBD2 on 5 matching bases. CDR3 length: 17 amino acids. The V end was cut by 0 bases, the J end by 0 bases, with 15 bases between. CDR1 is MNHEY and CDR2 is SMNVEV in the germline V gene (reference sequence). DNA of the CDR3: TGTGCCAGCAGTTTATCGGTGACCCCTGGGAGCTCCTACGAGCAGTACTTC. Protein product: CASSLSVTPGSSYEQYF.

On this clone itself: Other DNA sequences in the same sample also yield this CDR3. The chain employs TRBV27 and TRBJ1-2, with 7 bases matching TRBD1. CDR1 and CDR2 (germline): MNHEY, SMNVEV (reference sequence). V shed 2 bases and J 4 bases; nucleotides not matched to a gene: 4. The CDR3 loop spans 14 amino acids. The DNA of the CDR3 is TGTGCCAGCAGTTTAAACAGGGGCGGCTATGGCTACACCTTC. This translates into CASSLNRGGYGYTF.

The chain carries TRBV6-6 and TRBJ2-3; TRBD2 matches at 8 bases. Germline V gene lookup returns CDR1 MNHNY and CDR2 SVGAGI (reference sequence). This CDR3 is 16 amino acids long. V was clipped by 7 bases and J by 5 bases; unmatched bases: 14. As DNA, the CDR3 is TGTGCCAGCACCGTCTTGGGAGCGGGGGACCAAGATACGCAGTATTTT. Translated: CASTVLGAGDQDTQYF.